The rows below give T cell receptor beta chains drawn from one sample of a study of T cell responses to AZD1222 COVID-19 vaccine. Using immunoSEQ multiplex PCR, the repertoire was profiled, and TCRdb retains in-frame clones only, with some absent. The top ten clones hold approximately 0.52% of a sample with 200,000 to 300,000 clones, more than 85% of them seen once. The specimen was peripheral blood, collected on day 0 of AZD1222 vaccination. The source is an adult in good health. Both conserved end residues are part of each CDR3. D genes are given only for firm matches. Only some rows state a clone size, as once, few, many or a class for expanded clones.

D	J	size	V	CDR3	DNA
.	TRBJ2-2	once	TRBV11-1	CASSLGVGLNTGELFF	TGTGCCAGCAGCTTAGGGGTGGGGTTGAACACCGGGGAGCTGTTTTTT
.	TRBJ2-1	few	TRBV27	CASGGHNEQFF	TGTGCCAGCGGGGGACACAATGAGCAGTTCTTC
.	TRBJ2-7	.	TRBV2	CASSEGYEQQYF	TGTGCCAGCAGTGAAGGCTACGAGCAGCAGTACTTC
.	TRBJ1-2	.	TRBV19	CASSRTMLEGYTF	TGTGCCAGTAGTAGGACCATGCTGGAGGGCTACACCTTC
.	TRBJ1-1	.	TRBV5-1	CASSHGRQQNTEAFF	TGCGCCAGCAGCCATGGACGGCAGCAGAACACTGAAGCTTTCTTT
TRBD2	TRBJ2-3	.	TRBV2	CASRSRGSGTTDTQYF	TGTGCCAGCAGATCTCGGGGTAGCGGGACCACAGATACGCAGTATTTT
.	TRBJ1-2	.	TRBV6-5	CASGDYGYTF	TGTGCCAGCGGGGACTATGGCTACACCTTC
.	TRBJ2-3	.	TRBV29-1	CSVDRTGADTQYF	TGCAGCGTTGACAGGACTGGCGCAGATACGCAGTATTTT
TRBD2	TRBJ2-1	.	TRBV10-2	CASSESREGRENEQFF	TGCGCCAGCAGTGAGTCGCGGGAGGGCCGGGAAAATGAGCAGTTCTTC
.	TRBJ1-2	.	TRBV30	CAWSAGSAHYYGYTF	TGTGCCTGGAGTGCCGGATCGGCCCACTACTATGGCTACACCTTC
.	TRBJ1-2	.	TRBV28	CASSSPPGRGNYGYTF	TGTGCCAGCAGTTCCCCCCCAGGGAGAGGGAACTATGGCTACACCTTC
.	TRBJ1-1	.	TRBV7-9	CASQTGTEAFF	TGTGCCAGCCAAACGGGAACTGAAGCTTTCTTT
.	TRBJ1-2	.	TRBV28	CASGSGGYGYTF	TGTGCCAGCGGAAGTGGCGGCTATGGCTACACCTTC
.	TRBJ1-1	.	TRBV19	CASSYGNTEAFF	TGTGCCAGTAGTTACGGGAACACTGAAGCTTTCTTT
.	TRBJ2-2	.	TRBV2	CASSDWGTNTGELFF	TGTGCCAGCAGTGATTGGGGAACGAACACCGGGGAGCTGTTTTTT
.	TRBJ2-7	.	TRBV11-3	CASSETDYEQYF	TGTGCCAGCAGCGAGACAGACTACGAGCAGTACTTC
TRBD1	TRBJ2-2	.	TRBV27	CASSLPPWGQSTGELFF	TGTGCCAGCAGTTTACCCCCTTGGGGACAGTCCACCGGGGAGCTGTTTTTT
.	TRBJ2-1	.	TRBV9	CASSIGQYNEQFF	TGTGCCAGCAGCATTGGACAGTACAATGAGCAGTTCTTC
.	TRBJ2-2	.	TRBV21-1	CASSKVGVGELFF	TGTGCCAGCAGCAAAGTGGGGGTCGGGGAGCTGTTTTTT
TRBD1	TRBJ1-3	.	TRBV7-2	CASSFYRGPGNTIYF	TGTGCCAGCAGCTTTTACAGGGGGCCCGGAAACACCATATATTTT
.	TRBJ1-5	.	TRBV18	CASSLGPDQPQHF	TGTGCCAGCTCACTGGGACCGGATCAGCCCCAGCATTTT
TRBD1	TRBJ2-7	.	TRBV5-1	CASSGTGRHEQYF	TGCGCCAGCAGCGGGACAGGGCGGCACGAGCAGTACTTC
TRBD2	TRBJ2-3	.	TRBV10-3	CAISESPGLAGADTQYF	TGTGCCATCAGTGAGTCCCCGGGACTAGCGGGAGCAGATACGCAGTATTTT
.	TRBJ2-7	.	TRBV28	CASSLFGTSRFYEQYF	TGTGCCAGCAGTTTATTCGGCACATCCCGTTTCTACGAGCAGTACTTC
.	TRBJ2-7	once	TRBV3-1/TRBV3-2	CASSQDLNEQYF	TGTGCCAGCAGCCAAGATCTCAACGAGCAGTACTTC
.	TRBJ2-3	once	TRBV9	CASSVSGRADTQYF	TGTGCCAGCAGCGTATCGGGCAGGGCAGATACGCAGTATTTT
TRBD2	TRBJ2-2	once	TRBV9	CASSVSLAGGQSTGELFF	TGTGCCAGCAGCGTTTCACTAGCGGGGGGGCAATCCACCGGGGAGCTGTTTTTT
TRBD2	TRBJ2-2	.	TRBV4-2	CASSQDPSGSRFTGELFF	TGTGCCAGCAGCCAAGACCCTAGCGGATCACGGTTTACCGGGGAGCTGTTTTTT
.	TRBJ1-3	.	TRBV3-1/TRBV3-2	CASSQEGRDSGNTIYF	TGTGCCAGCAGCCAAGAGGGAAGGGACTCTGGAAACACCATATATTTT
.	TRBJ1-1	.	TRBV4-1	CASSQGGRAFF	TGCGCCAGCAGCCAAGGGGGGAGAGCTTTCTTT
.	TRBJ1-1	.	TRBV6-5	CASRRGLRRTEAFF	TGTGCCAGCAGGCGGGGGTTACGTCGTACTGAAGCTTTCTTT
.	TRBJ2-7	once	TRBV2	CASSVTSSYEQYF	TGTGCCAGCAGTGTGACAAGTTCCTACGAGCAGTACTTC
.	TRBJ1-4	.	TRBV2	CASSGGTPATNEKLFF	TGTGCCAGCAGTGGGGGGACGCCCGCAACTAATGAAAAACTGTTTTTT
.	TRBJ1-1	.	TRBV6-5	CASSLGGTLNTEAFF	TGTGCCAGCAGTTTGGGGGGGACCCTGAACACTGAAGCTTTCTTT
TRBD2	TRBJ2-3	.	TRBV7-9	CASSATSGLGDTQYF	TGTGCCAGCAGCGCGACTAGCGGGCTAGGAGATACGCAGTATTTT